This TCR beta chain was sequenced for a study of T cell responses to AZD1222 COVID-19 vaccine. The study's findings and limits: Two AZD1222 doses significantly raised spike-specific TCR breadth and depth over controls. The number of AZD1222 recipients seropositive at baseline was only five to seven. The CD4 TCRs associated with vaccination extended across spike and predominated at 160-218 and 743-854. White British donors predominated, females outnumbered males, and clonal diversity was possibly underestimated.

CDR3 size: 16 residues. J lost 4 bases, V lost 7 bases, and 13 bases had no gene match. The V gene's germline CDR1 is MDHEN and CDR2 SYDVKM. About this clone: Its specificity is not known.

Sequencing was performed with immunoSEQ multiplex PCR; in TCRdb, only in-frame clones are kept and a portion is missing. The table has 130,000 or so clones, just over 90% seen once; the top ten hold over 0.9%. The chain uses TRBV28 and TRBJ1-5; 7 nucleotides agree with TRBD1. This clonotype was obtained from an adult in good health. Sequences were derived from peripheral blood, sampled on day 0 of MenACWY control vaccination. The CDR3 is CASTRTGTVRNQPQHF. The CDR3 DNA reads TGTGCCAGCACCCGGACCGGGACAGTGAGAAATCAGCCCCAGCATTTT.